This is a list of T cell receptor beta chains from one sample in a study of Graves' ophthalmopathy and Graves' hyperthyroidism. TCRdb fed the multiplex PCR reads into MiXCR, producing one record per CDR3 protein. The sample contains 350,000 to 450,000 distinct CDR3 sequences, over 20% of which appear only once. Sequencing was performed on peripheral blood. All receptors come from a woman aged 18 to 35 with stable Graves' hyperthyroidism. Both conserved end residues are part of each CDR3. The D gene is left open where the match is weak. Only part of the rows carry a size: once, few, many, or a class if the clone is expanded.

J gene: TRBJ2-7
V gene: TRBV7-2
D gene: TRBD1
clone size: many
CDR3 DNA: TGTGCCAGCAGCCTAAGCGGGACAGGGGTCAACGAGCAGTACTTC
CDR3 protein: CASSLSGTGVNEQYF

J gene: TRBJ2-5
V gene: TRBV6-1
D gene: -
clone size: -
CDR3 DNA: TGTGCCAGCAGAAGGGGGTCCCTGGAGACCCAGTACTTC
CDR3 protein: CASRRGSLETQYF

J gene: TRBJ2-7
V gene: TRBV6-2/TRBV6-3
D gene: -
clone size: many
CDR3 DNA: TGTGCCAGCAGTTACTCGGTATACGAGCAGTACTTC
CDR3 protein: CASSYSVYEQYF

J gene: TRBJ2-7
V gene: TRBV7-2
D gene: -
clone size: -
CDR3 DNA: TGTGCCAGCAGCTTAGTCTCTGGCGGATCCTACGAGCAGTACTTC
CDR3 protein: CASSLVSGGSYEQYF

J gene: TRBJ2-7
V gene: TRBV11-2
D gene: TRBD2
clone size: many
CDR3 DNA: TGTGCCAGCAGCTCCGGACTAGTGGGTAACGAGCAGTACTTC
CDR3 protein: CASSSGLVGNEQYF

J gene: TRBJ1-1
V gene: TRBV6-1
D gene: -
clone size: few
CDR3 DNA: TGTGCCAGCAGCAAAACCGACAGGACTGAAGCTTTCTTT
CDR3 protein: CASSKTDRTEAFF

J gene: TRBJ2-7
V gene: TRBV12-3/TRBV12-4
D gene: -
clone size: -
CDR3 DNA: TGTGCCAGCAGTAGGGGGGGTCGCGAGCAGTACTTC
CDR3 protein: CASSRGGREQYF

J gene: TRBJ2-5
V gene: TRBV6-5
D gene: -
clone size: -
CDR3 DNA: TGTGCCAGCAGTTACTCTGGGGGCATGAACCCACAAGAGACCCAGTACTTC
CDR3 protein: CASSYSGGMNPQETQYF

J gene: TRBJ1-3
V gene: TRBV2
D gene: -
clone size: many
CDR3 DNA: TGTGCCAGCAGCGAGGTCGGCACGCACGATGGAAACACCATATATTTT
CDR3 protein: CASSEVGTHDGNTIYF

J gene: TRBJ2-6
V gene: TRBV27
D gene: -
clone size: many
CDR3 DNA: TGTGCCAGCAGTTTACTAGCTGGGGCCAACGTCCTGACTTTC
CDR3 protein: CASSLLAGANVLTF

J gene: TRBJ2-5
V gene: TRBV24-1
D gene: TRBD2
clone size: many
CDR3 DNA: TGTGCCACCAGTGACCAAGGGACTAGCGGGAGCCGGGAGACCCAGTACTTC
CDR3 protein: CATSDQGTSGSRETQYF

J gene: TRBJ1-1
V gene: TRBV30
D gene: -
clone size: -
CDR3 DNA: TGTGCCTGGAGTGTTCTTGGTTTCGCCCAGAACACTGAAGCTTTCTTT
CDR3 protein: CAWSVLGFAQNTEAFF

J gene: TRBJ2-2
V gene: TRBV27
D gene: TRBD2
clone size: many
CDR3 DNA: TGTGCCAGCAGCTCCGGGACTAGCGAGGTCGGGGAGCTGTTTTTT
CDR3 protein: CASSSGTSEVGELFF

J gene: TRBJ2-7
V gene: TRBV14
D gene: -
clone size: -
CDR3 DNA: TGTGCCAGCAGCCAAGCTAGTGGCTACTCCTACGAGCAGTACTTC
CDR3 protein: CASSQASGYSYEQYF

J gene: TRBJ2-7
V gene: TRBV5-1
D gene: TRBD2
clone size: -
CDR3 DNA: TGCGCCGCCAGAGGTCTAGCGGGAGTCCACGAGCAGTACTTC
CDR3 protein: CAARGLAGVHEQYF